Each of the 23 T cell receptor beta chains below was sequenced from the same sample in a study of cytomegalovirus exposure and HLA in healthy donors. Amplification used 60 Vbeta primers and 13 Jbeta primers. The table came from immunoSEQ multiplex PCR; TCRdb's copy has only in-frame clones and leaves some out. The profile shows about 120,000 clones, 76% of them singletons. What was sequenced was PBMCs. Receptor source: a woman in her 40s in good health and CMV-seropositive.

This clone has just one count. The genes are TRBV7-2 and TRBJ2-1; weak D call: TRBD2 (6 bases). The CDR3 is made up of 13 amino acids. Germline V gives CDR1 SGHTA, CDR2 FQGNSA. V lost 5 bases and J 9 bases, leaving 14 bases between the germline ends. CDR3: CASSTTSYGEQFF. The CDR3 region has the DNA TGTGCCAGCAGCACGACTAGTTATGGTGAGCAGTTCTTC.

About this clone itself: The junction shows a germline mismatch at one end, possibly a read error. Other DNA sequences in this specimen translate into the identical CDR3. V is TRBV5-6 and J is TRBJ2-3, with TRBD2 matching 7 bases. This CDR3 region has 14 residues. The germline V gene encodes CDR1 SGHDT and CDR2 YYEEEE. The CDR3 DNA reads as TGCGCCAGCAGCTTTGCGCGGGGGAGGGATACGCAGTATTTT. The encoded protein is CASSFARGRDTQYF. The full variable domain, completed using reference TRBV5-6 and TRBJ2-3, is DAGVTQSPTHLIKTRGQQVTLRCSPKSGHDTVSWYQQALGQGPQFIFQYYEEEERQRGNFPDRFSGHQFPNYSSELNVNALLLGDSALYLCASSFARGRDTQYFGPGTRLTVL.

The chain combines TRBV5-4 with TRBJ2-1, with a tentative D call TRBD1 (6 bases). Germline values: CDR1 SGHNT, CDR2 YYREEE (reference sequence). Trimming took 2 bases from V and 6 from J, leaving 15 bases between them. This CDR3 has 15 amino acids. CDR3 protein: CASSFSGRGINEQFF. The CDR3, as DNA: TGTGCCAGCAGCTTCAGTGGAAGGGGGATCAATGAGCAGTTCTTC.

The gene calls are TRBV4-2 and TRBJ1-4; D uncertain. The germline V gene has CDR1 LGHNA and CDR2 YNFKEQ. The length of the CDR3 is 18 residues. V was shortened by 6 bases and J by 5 bases, with 25 bases between the two germline ends. In DNA, the CDR3 is TGTGCCAGCAGTGATTCTACACGTCTCCTAGTCGACAATGAAAAACTGTTTTTT. Amino acids: CASSDSTRLLVDNEKLFF.

V gene TRBV28 combines with J gene TRBJ2-7; TRBD1 agrees at 8 bases. Losses at the gene ends were 5 bases for V and 6 bases for J; bases not matched to a gene: 6. CDR3 length: 13 amino acids. CDR1 is MDHEN and CDR2 is SYDVKM in the germline V gene. CDR3 DNA: TGTGCCAGCAGTCCAGGGGGCGCGACCGAGCAGTACTTC. It yields the protein CASSPGGATEQYF. The full variable domain, completed using reference TRBV28 and TRBJ2-7, is DVKVTQSSRYLVKRTGEKVFLECVQDMDHENMFWYRQDPGLGLRLIYFSYDVKMKEKGDIPEGYSVSREKKERFSLILESASTNQTSMYLCASSPGGATEQYFGPGTRLTVT.

V gene TRBV5-1 combines with J gene TRBJ1-5; no clear D. The germline gives CDR1 SGHRS, CDR2 YFSETQ. This CDR3 is 14 amino acids long. With 5 bases removed from V and 2 bases from J, the gap between germline ends came to 11 bases. The CDR3 loop reads CASSPDSGNQPQHF. As DNA, the CDR3 is TGCGCCAGCAGTCCAGACTCGGGCAATCAGCCCCAGCATTTT.

The chain's CDR3 is CAWSPTFGGSNQPQHF. DNA of the CDR3: TGTGCCTGGAGTCCGACCTTCGGGGGAAGCAATCAGCCCCAGCATTTT. This rearrangement joins TRBV30 to TRBJ1-5; weak D call: TRBD1 (5 bases). The CDR3 runs 16 residues. V lost 2 bases and J lost 1, with 15 bases in between. CDR1 is GTSNPN and CDR2 is SVGIG in the germline V gene (reference sequence).

CDR3 sequence reads: CASSASGVIYTEAFF. CDR3 in DNA: TGTGCCAGCAGTGCCTCAGGCGTCATTTACACTGAAGCTTTCTTT. The chain is built from TRBV2 and TRBJ1-1, with D hard to call. The germline gives CDR1 SNHLY, CDR2 FYNNEI. The CDR3 sequence is 15 residues long. V was pared by 4 bases and J by 3 bases, with 15 bases between.

V gene TRBV7-2 combines with J gene TRBJ1-1, with a possible D match to TRBD1 (6 bases). There are 14 residues in the CDR3. Trimming stripped 5 bases from V and 5 bases from J, with 15 bases between. The germline gives CDR1 SGHTA, CDR2 FQGNSA. The CDR3 nucleotides read TGTGCCAGCAGCCAACAGGGATGGGGGACTGAAGCTTTCTTT. Amino acid sequence: CASSQQGWGTEAFF.

V usage is TRBV30 and J usage is TRBJ1-1, with D perhaps TRBD1 (5 bases). Germline CDR1 reads GTSNPN; CDR2 reads SVGIG (reference sequence). V was shortened by 3 bases and J by 3 bases, with 11 bases between the two germline ends. The CDR3 totals 13 residues. CDR3 protein: CAWRRGSHTEAFF. The CDR3 DNA reads as TGTGCCTGGAGAAGGGGTTCCCACACTGAAGCTTTCTTT.

The V gene is TRBV7-2, the J gene TRBJ1-5; D remains unclear. With 1 base removed from V and 0 bases from J, the gap between germline ends came to 10 bases. This CDR3 is built from 16 residues. Germline V gene sequence: CDR1 SGHTA, CDR2 FQGNSA. The CDR3 sequence: CASSLVSGYSNQPQHF. CDR3 nucleotide sequence: TGTGCCAGCAGCTTAGTGTCAGGTTATAGCAATCAGCCCCAGCATTTT.

This rearrangement joins TRBV7-7 to TRBJ1-1, with D unclear. Germline CDR1 reads SSHAT; CDR2 reads FNYEAQ (reference sequence). There are 13 residues in the CDR3. The CDR3 DNA is TGTGCTAGCGCTTACACAGAGAACACTGAAGCTTTCTTT. This codes for CASAYTENTEAFF. Combining the CDR3 with reference TRBV7-7 and TRBJ1-1 gives the whole variable domain GAGVSQSPRYKVTKRGQDVTLRCDPISSHATLYWYQQALGQGPEFLTYFNYEAQPDKSGLPSDRFSAERPEGSISTLTIQRTEQRDSAMYRCASAYTENTEAFFGQGTRLTVV.

This chain links TRBV9 with TRBJ2-1, with TRBD2 identical over 12 bases. The germline V gene encodes CDR1 SGDLS and CDR2 YYNGEE. The CDR3 is 15 amino acids. V lost 5 bases, J lost 7 bases, and 7 bases stayed unmatched. CDR3 protein: CASRSSGGASNEQFF. The CDR3 DNA reads TGTGCCAGCAGGTCTAGCGGGGGGGCCTCGAATGAGCAGTTCTTC.

This chain connects TRBV6-1 to TRBJ1-1, with D tentatively TRBD1 (5 bases). The V and J ends lost 0 bases and 13 bases respectively, with 30 bases between them. The CDR3 totals 18 residues. Germline assignment: CDR1 MNHNS and CDR2 SASEGT. This CDR3 is CASSEALSAGIKTLRVFF. The CDR3, as DNA: TGTGCCAGCAGTGAAGCGCTTTCGGCAGGGATTAAAACACTGAGAGTTTTCTTT.

CDR3 in amino acids: CASGHGQGLTTEAFF. CDR3 coding DNA: TGTGCCAGCGGTCACGGACAGGGATTGACGACTGAAGCTTTCTTT. This rearrangement joins TRBV19 to TRBJ1-1; 8 positions match TRBD1. The CDR3 loop spans 15 amino acids. V was pared by 9 bases and J by 5 bases, with 14 bases of the junction left unmatched. Germline assignment: CDR1 LNHDA and CDR2 SQIVND (reference sequence).

This sequence joins TRBV19 and TRBJ1-1, with a weak D call TRBD1 (5 bases). Germline CDR1 LNHDA, CDR2 SQIVND (reference sequence). The CDR3 sequence is 15 residues long. V was trimmed by 3 bases and J by 0 bases, leaving 11 bases between them. The CDR3: CASSMAGLMNTEAFF. The CDR3 nucleotides are TGTGCCAGTAGTATGGCAGGGCTAATGAACACTGAAGCTTTCTTT.

CDR3 bases: TGTGCCACCAAAACAGCGGGGGGCACCGGGGAGCTGTTTTTT. Protein sequence: CATKTAGGTGELFF. The genes are TRBV7-3 and TRBJ2-2; 9 bases fit TRBD2. The CDR3 spans 14 residues. Trimming took 10 bases from V and 4 from J; bases not matched to a gene: 7. Germline V gives CDR1 SGHTA, CDR2 FQGTGA.

The gene calls are TRBV6-5 and TRBJ2-7; 9 bases are a match to TRBD1. CDR1 and CDR2 from the germline V gene are MNHEY and SVGAGI. The CDR3 sequence is 16 residues long. The junction had 6 bases not matched to a gene; V was cut back by 0 bases and J by 3 bases. CDR3 in amino acids: CASSYSKVTGGYEQYF. The CDR3 DNA reads TGTGCCAGCAGTTACTCGAAGGTGACAGGGGGCTACGAGCAGTACTTC.

The rearrangement links TRBV6-4 to TRBJ2-1; D is perhaps TRBD2 (5 bases). Germline CDR1 is MRHNA and CDR2 is SNTAGT. Trimming left V 2 bases short and J 0 bases short, with 8 bases between. This CDR3 region has 15 residues. CDR3 residues: CASSDGRVSYNEQFF. Written as DNA, the CDR3 is TGTGCCAGCAGTGACGGGCGGGTCTCCTACAATGAGCAGTTCTTC.

The CDR3 DNA follows: TGCGCCAGCAGCTCTTCCCTGGCCTCTAACTATGGCTACACCTTC. Translated: CASSSSLASNYGYTF. This chain connects TRBV5-1 to TRBJ1-2, with unresolved D. Deletions cut 3 bases from V and 0 bases from J, with 12 bases between. The CDR3 has 15 residues. Germline V gives CDR1 SGHRS, CDR2 YFSETQ.

The chain carries TRBV5-1 and TRBJ2-6, with 9 bases identical to TRBD1. The ends lost 2 bases at V and 2 bases at J; junction bases unmatched: 2. The CDR3 extends over 16 amino acids. Germline CDR1 reads SGHRS; CDR2 reads YFSETQ. CDR3 protein: CASSLTGGAGANVLTF. The CDR3 DNA reads as TGCGCCAGCAGCTTAACAGGGGGCGCTGGGGCCAACGTCCTGACTTTC.

The V call is TRBV18, the J call TRBJ2-3; D might be TRBD2 (7 bases). This CDR3 contains 16 residues. Germline V gives CDR1 KGHSH, CDR2 LQKENI. V dropped 3 bases and J dropped 4 bases, with 17 bases sitting between them. The CDR3 loop reads CASSPRAGAGSDTQYF. CDR3 coding DNA: TGTGCCAGCTCACCTCGGGCGGGGGCCGGATCAGATACGCAGTATTTT. The whole variable domain, remainder taken from reference TRBV18 and TRBJ2-3, is NAGVMQNPRHLVRRRGQEARLRCSPMKGHSHVYWYRQLPEEGLKFMVYLQKENIIDESGMPKERFSAEFPKEGPSILRIQQVVRGDSAAYFCASSPRAGAGSDTQYFGPGTRLTVL.

The CDR3 loop is CASSQGTEAFF. DNA for the CDR3: TGTGCCAGCAGTCAGGGGACTGAAGCTTTCTTT. The genes are TRBV7-6 and TRBJ1-1, with a tentative D call TRBD1 (6 bases). The germline gives CDR1 SGHVS, CDR2 FNYEAQ. This CDR3 comprises 11 residues. V lost 6 bases to trimming and J lost 5 bases, with 7 bases between them.